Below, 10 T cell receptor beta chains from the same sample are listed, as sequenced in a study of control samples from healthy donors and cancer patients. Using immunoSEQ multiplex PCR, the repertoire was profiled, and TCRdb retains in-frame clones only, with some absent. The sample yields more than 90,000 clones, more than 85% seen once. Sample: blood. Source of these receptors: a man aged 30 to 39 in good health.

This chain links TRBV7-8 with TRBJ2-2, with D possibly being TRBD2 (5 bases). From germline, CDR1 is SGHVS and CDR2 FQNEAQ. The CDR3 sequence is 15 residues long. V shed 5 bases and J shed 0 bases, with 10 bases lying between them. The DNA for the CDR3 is TGTGCCAGCAGCACCGACTACGCGAACACCGGGGAGCTGTTTTTT. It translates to CASSTDYANTGELFF.

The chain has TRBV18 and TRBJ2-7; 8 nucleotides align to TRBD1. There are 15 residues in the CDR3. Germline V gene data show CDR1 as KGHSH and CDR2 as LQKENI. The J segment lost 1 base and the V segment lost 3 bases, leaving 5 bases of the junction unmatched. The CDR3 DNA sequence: TGTGCCAGCTCACCGACCCGGACAGGGTCCTACGAGCAGTACTTC. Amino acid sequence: CASSPTRTGSYEQYF.

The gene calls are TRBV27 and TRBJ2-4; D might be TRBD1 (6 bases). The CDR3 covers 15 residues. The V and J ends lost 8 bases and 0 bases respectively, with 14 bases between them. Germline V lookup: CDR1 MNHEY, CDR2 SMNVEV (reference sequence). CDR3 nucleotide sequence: TGTGCCAGCGGGAGACAGGAGTTAGCCAAAAACATTCAGTACTTC. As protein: CASGRQELAKNIQYF.

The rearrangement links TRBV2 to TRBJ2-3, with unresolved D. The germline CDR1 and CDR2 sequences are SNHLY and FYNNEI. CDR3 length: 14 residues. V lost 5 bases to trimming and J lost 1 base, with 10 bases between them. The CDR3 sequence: CASSPGRGTDTQYF. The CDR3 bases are TGTGCCAGCAGTCCTGGACGGGGCACAGATACGCAGTATTTT.

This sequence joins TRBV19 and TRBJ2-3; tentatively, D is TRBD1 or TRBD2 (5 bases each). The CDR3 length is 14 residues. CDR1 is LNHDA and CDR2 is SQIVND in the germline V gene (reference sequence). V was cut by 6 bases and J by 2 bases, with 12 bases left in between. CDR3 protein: CASSTGPNTDTQYF. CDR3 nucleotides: TGTGCCAGTAGCACGGGGCCCAACACAGATACGCAGTATTTT.

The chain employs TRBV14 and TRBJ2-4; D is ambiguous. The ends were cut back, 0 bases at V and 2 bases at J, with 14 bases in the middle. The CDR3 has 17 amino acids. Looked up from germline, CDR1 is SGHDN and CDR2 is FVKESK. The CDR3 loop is CASSQDPMDGTKNIQYF. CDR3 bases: TGTGCCAGCAGCCAAGATCCAATGGATGGAACCAAAAACATTCAGTACTTC.

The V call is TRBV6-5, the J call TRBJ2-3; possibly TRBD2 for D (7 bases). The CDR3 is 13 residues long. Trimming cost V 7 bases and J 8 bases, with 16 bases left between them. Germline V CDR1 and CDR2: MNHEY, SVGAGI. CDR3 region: CASMGAGVGTQYF. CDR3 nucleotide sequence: TGTGCCAGCATGGGGGCGGGAGTGGGTACGCAGTATTTT.

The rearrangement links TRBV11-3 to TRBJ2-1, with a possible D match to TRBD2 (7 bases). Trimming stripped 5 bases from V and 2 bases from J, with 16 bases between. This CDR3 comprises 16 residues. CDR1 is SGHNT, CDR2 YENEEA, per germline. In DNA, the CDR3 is TGTGCCAGCAGCCTAGGGGGGGAGCAGCCCTACAATGAGCAGTTCTTC. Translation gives CASSLGGEQPYNEQFF.

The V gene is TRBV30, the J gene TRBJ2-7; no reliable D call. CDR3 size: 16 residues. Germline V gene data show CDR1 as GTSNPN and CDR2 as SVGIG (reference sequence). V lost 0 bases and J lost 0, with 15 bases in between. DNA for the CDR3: TGTGCCTGGAGTGTATCCGAGGCGTGGAGCTCCTACGAGCAGTACTTC. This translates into CAWSVSEAWSSYEQYF. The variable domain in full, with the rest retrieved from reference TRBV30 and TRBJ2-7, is SQTIHQWPATLVQPVGSPLSLECTVEGTSNPNLYWYRQAAGRGLQLLFYSVGIGQISSEVPQNLSASRPQDRQFILSSKKLLLSDSGFYLCAWSVSEAWSSYEQYFGPGTRLTVT.

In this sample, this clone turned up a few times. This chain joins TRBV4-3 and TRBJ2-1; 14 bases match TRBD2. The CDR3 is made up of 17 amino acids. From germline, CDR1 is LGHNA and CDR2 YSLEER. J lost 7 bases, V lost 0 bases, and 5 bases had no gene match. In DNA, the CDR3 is TGCGCCAGCAGCCAAGATGGGACTAGCGGGAGAAGAAATGAGCAGTTCTTC. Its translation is CASSQDGTSGRRNEQFF.